These 3 T cell receptor beta chains were sequenced from one sample in a study of cytomegalovirus exposure and HLA in healthy donors. The primer mix had 60 Vbeta and 13 Jbeta primers. Sequencing used immunoSEQ multiplex PCR; TCRdb keeps in-frame clones, though not all of them. In the table there are 150,000 to 200,000 clones, almost 85% of which are singletons. The sample was PBMCs. These receptors originate from a woman between 45 and 65 years old in good health and CMV-seronegative.

The chain combines TRBV5-1 with TRBJ2-5, with 8 nucleotides matching TRBD2. The J call may be in error: the DNA end matches TRBJ2-7 better. The germline V gene encodes CDR1 SGHRS and CDR2 YFSETQ. The CDR3 runs 14 residues. CDR3 coding DNA: TGCGCCAGCAGTCAAAGCGGGAGTTACGGCGAGCAGTACTTC. This sequence encodes CASSQSGSYGEQYF.

V gene TRBV7-8 combines with J gene TRBJ1-1; TRBD1 aligns across 8 bases. There are 16 residues in the CDR3. The germline V gene encodes CDR1 SGHVS and CDR2 FQNEAQ. The V and J ends lost 4 bases and 5 bases, in that order; junction bases with no gene match: 12. The CDR3 region has the DNA TGTGCCAGCAGCTCAACCGCAGGGGGCGCGGGTACTGAAGCTTTCTTT. Translating it yields CASSSTAGGAGTEAFF.

The chain joins TRBV4-3 to TRBJ2-7, with TRBD2 matching over 12 bases. The germline gives CDR1 LGHNA, CDR2 YSLEER. The CDR3 has 15 residues. Losses at the gene ends were 5 bases for V and 4 bases for J; bases not matched to a gene: 6. DNA for the CDR3: TGCGCCAGCAGCGAACTAGCGGGAGGAGGATACGAGCAGTACTTC. Encoded protein: CASSELAGGGYEQYF.